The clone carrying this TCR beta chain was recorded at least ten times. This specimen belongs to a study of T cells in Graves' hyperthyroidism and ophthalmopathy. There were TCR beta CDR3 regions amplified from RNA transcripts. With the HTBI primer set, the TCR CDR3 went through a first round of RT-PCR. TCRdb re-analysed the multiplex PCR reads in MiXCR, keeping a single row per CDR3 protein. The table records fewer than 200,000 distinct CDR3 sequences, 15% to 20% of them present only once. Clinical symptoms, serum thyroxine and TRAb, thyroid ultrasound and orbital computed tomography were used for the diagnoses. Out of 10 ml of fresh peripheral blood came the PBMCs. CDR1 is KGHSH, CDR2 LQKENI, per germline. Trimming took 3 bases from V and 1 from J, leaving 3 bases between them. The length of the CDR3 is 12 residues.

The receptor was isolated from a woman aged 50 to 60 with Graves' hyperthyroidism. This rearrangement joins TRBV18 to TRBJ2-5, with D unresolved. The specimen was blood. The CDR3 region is CASSPSQETQYF. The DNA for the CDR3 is TGTGCCAGCTCACCTTCCCAAGAGACCCAGTACTTC. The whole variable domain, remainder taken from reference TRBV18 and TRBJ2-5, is NAGVMQNPRHLVRRRGQEARLRCSPMKGHSHVYWYRQLPEEGLKFMVYLQKENIIDESGMPKERFSAEFPKEGPSILRIQQVVRGDSAAYFCASSPSQETQYFGPGTRLLVL.